The sample holds a few counts of the clone carrying this T cell receptor (beta chain). Its antigen is unidentified. These data are taken from a study of T-cell memory formation after mild COVID-19. Study in general: TCR clusters mostly belonged to single donors. Overall study findings and caveats: Within pre-infection memory, some responding clones were found, suggesting cross-reactive memory joined. Contracting clones localized mainly to CM and EM when CD4+ and mainly to EMRA when CD8+. Clones shrinking from day 15 to 85 showed even CD4/CD8 mixes; later expanders tilted CD4+.

MiXCR was run by TCRdb on the 5' RACE reads, yielding one entry per CDR3 protein. The table shows roughly 340,000 distinct CDR3 sequences, with roughly 15% occurring only once. Sample: PBMCs or a T cell subset sorted from them (not recorded which). This TCR came from a man younger than 35 who had mild COVID-19 (a few samples of this study predate the infection). Cell type and time point are not known.

As DNA, the CDR3 is TGTGCCCCGAGACCGGGACAGACTTTTGAGCAGTTCTTC. The encoded protein is CAPRPGQTFEQFF. V and J are TRBV21-1 and TRBJ2-1; the table's D gene call, TRBD1, was not cross checked with the DNA. TRBV21-1 is flagged as a pseudogene. This CDR3 region has 13 residues.